The 9 T cell receptor beta chains below come from one sample, sequenced in a study of cytomegalovirus exposure and HLA in healthy donors. The primer mix had 60 Vbeta and 13 Jbeta primers. Sequencing used immunoSEQ multiplex PCR; TCRdb keeps in-frame clones, though not all of them. The sample data list around 160,000 clones. The specimen sequenced was PBMCs. The origin of the receptors is a woman aged 50 to 65 in good health and CMV-seronegative.

DNA for the CDR3: TGTGCCAGCGGACAGCATTATGGCTACACCTTC. Its translation: CASGQHYGYTF. The J gene is TRBJ1-2, the V gene TRBV19; D may be TRBD1 (6 bases). Germline V CDR1 and CDR2: LNHDA, SQIVND (reference sequence). Trimming stripped 9 bases from V and 5 bases from J, with 10 bases between. The CDR3 contains 11 residues.

The rearrangement joins TRBV6-1 to TRBJ1-6, with D tentatively TRBD1 (6 bases). The length of the CDR3 is 14 residues. Germline V gene sequence: CDR1 MNHNS, CDR2 SASEGT. Trimming removed 1 base from V and 10 bases from J, with 11 bases in between. The CDR3 spells CASSEDRVGSPLHF. In nucleotides, the CDR3 is TGTGCCAGCAGTGAAGACAGGGTAGGCTCACCCCTCCACTTT.

The rearrangement links TRBV19 to TRBJ2-3; the match to TRBD1 covers 8 bases. CDR3 length equals 15 residues. Germline V gene sequence: CDR1 LNHDA, CDR2 SQIVND (reference sequence). V shed 5 bases, J shed 7 bases, and the junction held 11 bases outside the gene matches. The CDR3 DNA reads TGTGCCAGTAGTCCTGACAGGGGAGGAATACATACGCAGTATTTT. As protein: CASSPDRGGIHTQYF.

The rearrangement links TRBV9 to TRBJ2-7; 8 nucleotides match TRBD1. Trimming at V came to 3 bases and at J to 6 bases, leaving 2 bases not matched to a gene. This CDR3 has 12 amino acids. Per germline, CDR1 SGDLS and CDR2 YYNGEE. The CDR3 here is CASSETGGEQYF. CDR3 bases: TGTGCCAGCAGCGAAACAGGGGGCGAGCAGTACTTC.

This chain uses TRBV19 with TRBJ2-5; TRBD2 aligns across 8 bases. Germline CDR1 reads LNHDA; CDR2 reads SQIVND (reference sequence). CDR3 size: 15 residues. The V and J ends lost 3 bases and 4 bases, in that order; junction bases with no gene match: 7. CDR3 loop: CASSIGGVVRETQYF. DNA for the CDR3: TGTGCCAGTAGTATCGGGGGGGTAGTCAGAGAGACCCAGTACTTC.

The chain links TRBV6-1 to TRBJ2-7; TRBD1 matches 8 bases. The V and J ends lost 4 bases and 0 bases, in that order; junction bases with no gene match: 8. Germline CDR1 and CDR2: MNHNS and SASEGT. The CDR3 length is 16 residues. This CDR3 reads CASSGPGTGPSYEQYF. Written as DNA, the CDR3 is TGTGCCAGCAGTGGGCCCGGGACAGGACCCTCCTACGAGCAGTACTTC.

This rearrangement joins TRBV5-1 to TRBJ2-7, with TRBD2 identical over 8 bases. Per germline, CDR1 SGHRS and CDR2 YFSETQ. The CDR3 loop spans 14 amino acids. V dropped 1 base and J dropped 4; count of bases not matched to a gene: 4. The CDR3 DNA sequence: TGCGCCAGCAGCTTGAGCAGCGGGAGATACGAGCAGTACTTC. Translation: CASSLSSGRYEQYF.

In DNA form, the CDR3 reads TGTGCTAGTGGTTTGGTATTGGGGGGTGGCAATCAGCCCCAGCATTTT. This encodes CASGLVLGGGNQPQHF. This chain joins TRBV12-5 and TRBJ1-5; D might be TRBD1 (5 bases). Deletions cut 0 bases from V and 2 bases from J, with 11 bases between. In germline, CDR1 is LGHNT, CDR2 FRNRAP. The length of the CDR3 is 16 residues.

The chain combines TRBV6-1 with TRBJ1-2; a possible D gene is TRBD1 (6 bases). Trimming took 8 bases from V and 4 from J, leaving 11 bases between them. This CDR3 has 12 amino acids. Germline V gene sequence: CDR1 MNHNS, CDR2 SASEGT. The CDR3 is CASVGTTYGYTF. The CDR3 region has the DNA TGTGCCAGCGTTGGGACAACCTATGGCTACACCTTC.